The 17 T cell receptor beta chains presented below share a single source sample, sequenced in a study of identifying expanded T cells in peripheral blood. Here immunoSEQ multiplex PCR was the method, and the copy in TCRdb shows in-frame clones only, minus some. The profile shows under 150,000 clones, roughly 82% of them singletons. Sequenced sample: blood. The origin of the receptors is a person aged 18 to 70 in good health.

The J gene is TRBJ1-5, the V gene TRBV2; a possible D gene is TRBD1 (6 bases). In germline, CDR1 is SNHLY, CDR2 FYNNEI. This CDR3 spans 13 amino acids. The ends were cut back, 3 bases at V and 7 bases at J, with 10 bases in the middle. The CDR3: CASSDQGPQPQHF. The CDR3 coding sequence is TGTGCCAGCAGTGACCAGGGGCCGCAGCCCCAGCATTTT. Looking up the rest from reference TRBV2 and TRBJ1-5 gives the full variable domain: EPEVTQTPSHQVTQMGQEVILRCVPISNHLYFYWYRQILGQKVEFLVSFYNNEISEKSEIFDDQFSVERPDGSNFTLKIRSTKLEDSAMYFCASSDQGPQPQHFGDGTRLSIL.

This rearrangement joins TRBV5-8 to TRBJ2-2; D not resolved. Trimming left V 4 bases short and J 3 bases short, with 25 bases between. The CDR3 runs 19 residues. Germline-derived CDR1 and CDR2 are SGHTS and YDEGEE. The CDR3 loop is CASSLAVYTGPYYTGELFF. The CDR3, as DNA: TGTGCCAGCAGCCTGGCGGTATATACCGGGCCTTACTACACCGGGGAGCTGTTTTTT.

V gene TRBV7-2 combines with J gene TRBJ1-5, with D tentatively TRBD1 (6 bases). CDR1 is SGHTA, CDR2 FQGNSA, per germline. V dropped 5 bases and J dropped 4 bases, with 12 bases sitting between them. The CDR3 runs to 14 residues. CDR3 coding DNA: TGTGCCAGCAGCCCCGACAGGACAAATCAGCCCCAGCATTTT. It yields the protein CASSPDRTNQPQHF. Full variable domain (outside the CDR3, taken from reference TRBV7-2 and TRBJ1-5): GAGVSQSPSNKVTEKGKDVELRCDPISGHTALYWYRQSLGQGLEFLIYFQGNSAPDKSGLPSDRFSAERTGGSVSTLTIQRTQQEDSAVYLCASSPDRTNQPQHFGDGTRLSIL.

J is TRBJ1-4 and V is TRBV18; D is possibly TRBD1 (6 bases). The V gene's germline CDR1 is KGHSH and CDR2 LQKENI. The CDR3 covers 16 residues. V lost 6 bases, J lost 0 bases, and 14 bases lay in between. The CDR3 DNA reads as TGTGCCAGCTCCTCTGGACAGCCCGCAACTAATGAAAAACTGTTTTTT. Its protein product is CASSSGQPATNEKLFF.

The V gene is TRBV2, the J gene TRBJ2-1; no firm D call. CDR1 is SNHLY and CDR2 is FYNNEI in the germline V gene. The CDR3 contains 15 residues. Trimming took off 0 bases at V and 0 bases at J, with 6 bases between the two ends. CDR3 sequence: CASSEAPSSYNEQFF. CDR3 sequence (DNA): TGTGCCAGCAGTGAAGCTCCGAGCTCCTACAATGAGCAGTTCTTC.

J is TRBJ2-2 and V is TRBV6-6; D is possibly TRBD2 (6 bases). The germline V gene has CDR1 MNHNY and CDR2 SVGAGI (reference sequence). This CDR3 comprises 14 residues. The V and J ends lost 10 bases and 2 bases respectively, with 14 bases between them. The CDR3 here is CATHRDSNTGELFF. The CDR3 region has the DNA TGTGCCACCCACCGGGACTCTAACACCGGGGAGCTGTTTTTT.

This clone appeared once. The genes are TRBV21-1 and TRBJ1-1. TRBV21-1 is listed as a pseudogene. CDR3 size: 13 residues. The CDR3 region has the DNA TGTGCCAGCGAGGGCAGGCGGAACACTGAAGCTTTCTTT. As protein: CASEGRRNTEAFF.

The rearrangement joins TRBV19 to TRBJ2-7; 8 bases are a match to TRBD1. The V gene end was trimmed by 3 bases and the J gene end by 0 bases; junction bases not matched to a gene: 13. Germline CDR1 reads LNHDA; CDR2 reads SQIVND (reference sequence). CDR3 length: 18 residues. CDR3 sequence (DNA): TGTGCCAGTAGTATCTTTCCCGGGACAGGAAGAAGCTCCTACGAGCAGTACTTC. Translating it yields CASSIFPGTGRSSYEQYF. Together with reference TRBV19 and TRBJ2-7, the CDR3 gives the full variable domain: DGGITQSPKYLFRKEGQNVTLSCEQNLNHDAMYWYRQDPGQGLRLIYYSQIVNDFQKGDIAEGYSVSREKKESFPLTVTSAQKNPTAFYLCASSIFPGTGRSSYEQYFGPGTRLTVT.

The CDR3 DNA follows: TGTGCCAGCTCACCTGGGGCTGGCTACACCTTC. Encoded protein: CASSPGAGYTF. This chain connects TRBV18 to TRBJ1-2; tentative D call: TRBD1 (5 bases). Looked up from germline, CDR1 is KGHSH and CDR2 is LQKENI. CDR3 length: 11 amino acids. V was shortened by 3 bases and J by 7 bases, with 6 bases between the two germline ends.

The chain has TRBV5-4 and TRBJ1-1; 8 bases align to TRBD1. This CDR3 is built from 15 residues. V dropped 4 bases and J dropped 2; count of bases not matched to a gene: 7. Germline lookup yields CDR1 SGHNT and CDR2 YYREEE (reference sequence). The CDR3 DNA reads TGTGCCAGCAGCGCGACGGGACAGGCAAACACTGAAGCTTTCTTT. Translating it yields CASSATGQANTEAFF.

Here the CDR3 reads CASSLGRTGTGTYEQYF. CDR3 coding DNA: TGTGCCAGCAGCTTGGGGAGGACCGGGACAGGGACCTACGAGCAGTACTTC. This chain uses TRBV5-8 with TRBJ2-7, with 9 bases identical to TRBD1. Germline values: CDR1 SGHTS, CDR2 YDEGEE. The CDR3 is made up of 17 amino acids. The junction had 9 bases not matched to a gene; V was cut back by 0 bases and J by 2 bases. The full variable domain, rest sourced from reference TRBV5-8 and TRBJ2-7, is EAGVTQSPTHLIKTRGQQATLRCSPISGHTSVYWYQQALGLGLQFLLWYDEGEERNRGNFPPRFSGRQFPNYSSELNVNALELEDSALYLCASSLGRTGTGTYEQYFGPGTRLTVT.

The table lists this clone with a few counts. This rearrangement joins TRBV27 to TRBJ1-1; no clear D gene. The CDR3 is 17 residues long. Germline CDR1 MNHEY, CDR2 SMNVEV (reference sequence). The V gene lost 4 bases and the J gene lost 1 base, with 19 bases spanning the gap. The CDR3 coding sequence is TGTGCCAGCAGTTCCCACGCCTGGACGGCGAGGAACACTGAAGCTTTCTTT. It specifies CASSSHAWTARNTEAFF.

This clone was picked up a small number of times. The chain is built from TRBV2 and TRBJ2-6; no definite D call. The CDR3 consists of 15 residues. Trimming removed 6 bases at V and 0 bases at J, with 9 bases between. Germline CDR1 and CDR2: SNHLY and FYNNEI. CDR3 DNA sequence: TGTGCCAGCAGGTTTGGCCGCTCTGGGGCCAACGTCCTGACTTTC. Translating gives CASRFGRSGANVLTF.

The chain employs TRBV25-1 and TRBJ1-1; no firm D call. Trimming stripped 3 bases from V and 8 bases from J, with 13 bases between. Germline V CDR1 and CDR2: MGHDK, SYGVNS. There are 13 residues in the CDR3. The CDR3 DNA is TGTGCCAGCAGTGACATAGGCAGGTCGGAAGCTTTCTTT. Translation: CASSDIGRSEAFF.

The V gene is TRBV7-2, the J gene TRBJ1-2, with D tentatively TRBD1 (6 bases). The V gene's germline CDR1 is SGHTA and CDR2 FQGNSA. V gave up 5 bases and J gave up 0 bases, with 13 bases separating them. The CDR3 spans 15 residues. CDR3 amino acids: CASSPQGTANYGYTF. In DNA, the CDR3 is TGTGCCAGCAGCCCTCAGGGGACCGCTAACTATGGCTACACCTTC.

The V call is TRBV10-1, the J call TRBJ1-1; D not resolved. The ends were cut back, 2 bases at V and 0 bases at J, with 10 bases in the middle. Germline CDR1 reads WNHNN; CDR2 reads SYGVQD (reference sequence). CDR3 length: 15 residues. The CDR3 coding sequence is TGCGCCAGCAGTGAGAGGAGACACCTGAACACTGAAGCTTTCTTT. It yields the protein CASSERRHLNTEAFF.

V usage is TRBV2 and J usage is TRBJ1-6; D is uncertain. V was clipped by 8 bases and J by 7 bases, with 15 bases between them. The CDR3 runs to 14 residues. Germline values: CDR1 SNHLY, CDR2 FYNNEI. Here the CDR3 reads CASLEEVNNSPLHF. As DNA, the CDR3 is TGTGCCAGCTTGGAAGAGGTTAACAATTCACCCCTCCACTTT.